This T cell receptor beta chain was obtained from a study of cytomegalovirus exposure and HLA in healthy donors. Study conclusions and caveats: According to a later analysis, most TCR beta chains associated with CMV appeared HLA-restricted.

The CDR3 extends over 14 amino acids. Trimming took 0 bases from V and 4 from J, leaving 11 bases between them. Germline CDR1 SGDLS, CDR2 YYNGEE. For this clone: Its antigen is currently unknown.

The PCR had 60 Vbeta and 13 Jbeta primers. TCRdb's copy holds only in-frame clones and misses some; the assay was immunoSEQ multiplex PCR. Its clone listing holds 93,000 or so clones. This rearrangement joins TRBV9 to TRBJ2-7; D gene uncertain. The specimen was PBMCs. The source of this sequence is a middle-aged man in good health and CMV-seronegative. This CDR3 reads CASSVDIRTYEQYF. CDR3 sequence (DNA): TGTGCCAGCAGCGTAGATATACGAACTTACGAGCAGTACTTC.